A selection of T cell receptor beta chains follows, all from one sample in a study of T cells after yellow fever vaccination. TCRdb used MiXCR to reprocess the 5' RACE reads, holding one entry per CDR3 protein. Of hundreds of thousands of distinct CDR3 sequences in the sample, more than 9% were seen once. The sample was PBMCs, taken on the day of the yellow fever booster vaccination. The source is a man in his thirties or forties who received the YFV17D yellow fever vaccine. The CDR3 runs from the conserved cysteine through the conserved F or W. A D gene is named only where the DNA matches it firmly. Part of the rows lack a size; the others show once, few, many or a class for expanded clones.

TRBD2	many	TRBV10-3	TRBJ2-5	TGTGCCATCAGAGGACTAGACCAAGAGACCCAGTACTTC	CAIRGLDQETQYF
.	.	TRBV7-9	TRBJ1-5	TGTGCCAGCAGCTTAATAGGGGAACCCAATCAGCCCCAGCATTTT	CASSLIGEPNQPQHF
TRBD2	.	TRBV11-2	TRBJ2-1	TGTGCCAGCAGCTTAAAAGCCGGACTAGCGGGAGATCCGAATGAGCAGTTCTTC	CASSLKAGLAGDPNEQFF
TRBD2	few	TRBV27	TRBJ2-1	TGTGCCAGCAGTTACCCCCCCACGGGAGGGCGATACAATGAGCAGTTCTTC	CASSYPPTGGRYNEQFF
TRBD1	few	TRBV27	TRBJ2-7	TGTGCCAGCAGTCAACGGGACAGGGACTACGAGCAGTACTTC	CASSQRDRDYEQYF
.	.	TRBV12-3/TRBV12-4	TRBJ1-5	TGTGCCAGCAGTTTCCTAAGCCAGCCCCAGCATTTT	CASSFLSQPQHF
.	.	TRBV18	TRBJ1-2	TGTGCCAGCTCACCACCGTATGGGACAAACAGATATAACTATGGCTACACCTTC	CASSPPYGTNRYNYGYTF
TRBD1	.	TRBV6-5	TRBJ1-2	TGTGCCAGCAGTTCCGGACAGGGGGACTACACCTTC	CASSSGQGDYTF
.	many	TRBV12-3/TRBV12-4	TRBJ2-3	TGTGCCAGCAGTTTAGCGATCTGGGGGTCAGATACGCAGTATTTT	CASSLAIWGSDTQYF
.	few	TRBV5-1	TRBJ2-7	TGCGCCAGCAGCCTATTGGGCGGGGGCCTCTACGGGTCCTACGAGCAGTACTTC	CASSLLGGGLYGSYEQYF
TRBD2	few	TRBV11-2	TRBJ2-4	TGTGCCAGCAGCCTACCCGGTGGACTAGCGGGAGGGCCGTTGAAAATTCAGTACTTC	CASSLPGGLAGGPLKIQYF
TRBD1	few	TRBV7-9	TRBJ2-4	TGTGCCAGCAGCTTAGAGGGACAGGATTACCTGTTTCAGTACTTC	CASSLEGQDYLFQYF
TRBD1	.	TRBV6-5	TRBJ1-2	TGTGCCAGCAGTTACTCCGACAGGGCAAGCGGCTACACCTTC	CASSYSDRASGYTF
.	.	TRBV5-4	TRBJ2-7	TGTGCCAGCAGCTTGGTAGGGGGGCGCGAGCAGTACTTC	CASSLVGGREQYF
.	few	TRBV12-3/TRBV12-4	TRBJ2-2	TGTGCCAGCAGCCCCGCCGGGACTCACCACCGGGAGCTGTTTTTT	CASSPAGTHHRELFF
TRBD2	many	TRBV12-3/TRBV12-4	TRBJ2-1	TGTGCCAGCAGTTCCCGACTAGCGGGAGTATATGAGCAGTTCTTC	CASSSRLAGVYEQFF
TRBD2	.	TRBV7-8	TRBJ2-1	TGTGCCAGCAGCCCGCCCGGGACTAGTGTTATTGAGCAGTTCTTC	CASSPPGTSVIEQFF
TRBD2	few	TRBV12-3/TRBV12-4	TRBJ2-3	TGTGCCAGCACCAAAGCTAGCGGGAGTAGGTCAGATACGCAGTATTTT	CASTKASGSRSDTQYF
.	many	TRBV10-1	TRBJ1-2	TGCGCCAGCAGCGCGGGGATAAACTATGGCTACACCTTC	CASSAGINYGYTF
TRBD1	.	TRBV29-1	TRBJ2-5	TGCAGCGCCTCCGGGACAGGGACATTTACCCAGTACTTC	CSASGTGTFTQYF
.	.	TRBV28	TRBJ2-7	TGTGCCAGCACTCTAGGGGGCGGCGCGGGGGAGCAGTACTTC	CASTLGGGAGEQYF